This TCR beta chain was profiled in a study of response to subunit inactivated influenza vaccine. Each CDR3 protein is one row after TCRdb ran MiXCR on the RT-PCR reads. The table includes about 540,000 distinct CDR3 sequences, under 25% detected once. Details on this clonotype: Its antigen is unidentified.

Study outcomes and limitations: The study's authors posited that every seasonal influenza vaccination enlists few new T cells.

The sample was also linked to a second study, of T cells expressing NK-cell markers. From that study: The cDNA for TCR beta came from 5'RACE template switching with UMIs. Cells sorted as CD3+CD56+NKG2C+, CD3+CD56+NKG2C- and CD3+CD56-NKG2C+ T cells supplied the TCR beta repertoires. Several of the experiments relied on an anti-gamma-delta TCR antibody so that only alpha-beta TCR T cells were sorted. The CD3+CD56-NKG2C+ fraction of four donors was likewise dominated by these clonotypes.

The sequence was collected from a man aged 45-65 years who received an inactivated influenza vaccine. The starting material was CD4+ T cells sorted from PBMCs, obtained 11 to 12 days after vaccination.

The CDR3 is CASSDRGGEDTQYF. In DNA, the CDR3 is TGTGCCAGCAGTGACAGGGGAGGGGAGGATACGCAGTATTTT. This chain joins TRBV6-1 and TRBJ2-3; a weak D match, TRBD2 (7 bases). Trimming shortened V by 3 bases and J by 6 bases, and 13 bases separated the two germline ends. The length of the CDR3 is 14 residues. In germline, CDR1 is MNHNS, CDR2 SASEGT.